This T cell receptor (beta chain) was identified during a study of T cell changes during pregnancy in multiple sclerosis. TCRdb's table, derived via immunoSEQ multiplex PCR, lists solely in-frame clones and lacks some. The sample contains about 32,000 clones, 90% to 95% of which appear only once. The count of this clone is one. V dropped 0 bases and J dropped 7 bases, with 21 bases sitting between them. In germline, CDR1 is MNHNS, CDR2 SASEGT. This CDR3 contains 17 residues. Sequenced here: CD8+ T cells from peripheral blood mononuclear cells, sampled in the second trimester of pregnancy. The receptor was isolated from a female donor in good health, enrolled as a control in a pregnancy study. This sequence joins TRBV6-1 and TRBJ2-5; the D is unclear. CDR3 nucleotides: TGTGCCAGCAGTGAAGCGCTAGTCCCTGCTCACGCCAGGACCCAGTACTTC. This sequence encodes CASSEALVPAHARTQYF.